This T cell receptor beta chain was obtained from a study of blood T cell repertoires in COVID-19. TCRdb's table, derived via immunoSEQ multiplex PCR, lists solely in-frame clones and lacks some. The sample lists about 300,000 clones; 80% to 95% were seen once. The CDR3 is 15 residues long. V was cut by 2 bases and J by 0 bases, with 10 bases left in between. The germline CDR1 and CDR2 sequences are SGHVS and FNYEAQ. The sample was peripheral blood. The origin of this receptor is a woman between 25 and 40 years old with COVID-19, enrolled during active disease. The chain recombines TRBV7-6 with TRBJ2-5, with TRBD2 as a possible D gene (5 bases). CDR3 DNA: TGTGCCAGCAGCTTATCCGGACTGTACCAAGAGACCCAGTACTTC. Translating gives CASSLSGLYQETQYF.